This T cell receptor beta chain was found in a study of OX40 agonist ivuxolimab in advanced cancers. TCRdb keeps only in-frame clones here, not all; method: immunoSEQ multiplex PCR. The repertoire holds fewer than 90,000 clones, 89% seen once, with under 0.25% in the top ten. Study results and caveats: The average count of expanded clones was higher among CD8+ T cells than among CD4+.

A word on this clone: Its target is not known.

Germline V gives CDR1 ENHRY, CDR2 SYGVKD. The CDR3 extends over 14 amino acids. Trimming at V came to 7 bases and at J to 5 bases, leaving 10 bases not matched to a gene. The receptor was derived from an adult with an advanced solid tumor such as melanoma, head and neck, liver or kidney cancer. Specimen: CD4+ or CD8+ T cells sorted from blood, collected in a trial of the OX40 agonist ivuxolimab. The chain uses TRBV10-3 and TRBJ2-7; 8 bases agree with TRBD2. The CDR3 loop is CAITPGGGRNEQYF. CDR3 DNA sequence: TGTGCCATCACCCCGGGCGGGGGGCGAAACGAGCAGTACTTC.